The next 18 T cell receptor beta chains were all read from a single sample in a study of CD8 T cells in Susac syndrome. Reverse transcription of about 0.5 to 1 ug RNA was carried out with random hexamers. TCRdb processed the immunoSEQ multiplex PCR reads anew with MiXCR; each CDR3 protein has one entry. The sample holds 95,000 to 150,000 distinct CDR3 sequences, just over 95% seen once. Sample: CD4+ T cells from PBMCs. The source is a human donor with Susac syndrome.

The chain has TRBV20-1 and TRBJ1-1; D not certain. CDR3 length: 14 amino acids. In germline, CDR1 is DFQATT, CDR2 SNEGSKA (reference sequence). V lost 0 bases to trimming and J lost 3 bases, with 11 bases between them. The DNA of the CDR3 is TGCAGTGCTAGAGATATTAGGGTTCACACTGAAGCTTTCTTT. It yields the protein CSARDIRVHTEAFF.

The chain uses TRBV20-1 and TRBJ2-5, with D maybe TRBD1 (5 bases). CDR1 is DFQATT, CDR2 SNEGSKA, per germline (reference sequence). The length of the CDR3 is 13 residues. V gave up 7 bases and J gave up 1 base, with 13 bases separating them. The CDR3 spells CSGVWGGQETQYF. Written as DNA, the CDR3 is TGCAGTGGGGTTTGGGGCGGCCAAGAGACCCAGTACTTC.

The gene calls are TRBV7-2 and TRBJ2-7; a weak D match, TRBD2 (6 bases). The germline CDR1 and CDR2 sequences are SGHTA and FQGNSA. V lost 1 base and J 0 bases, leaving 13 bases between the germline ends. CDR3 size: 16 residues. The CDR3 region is CASSLVGGKSSYEQYF. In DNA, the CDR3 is TGTGCCAGCAGCTTAGTCGGAGGGAAGAGCTCCTACGAGCAGTACTTC. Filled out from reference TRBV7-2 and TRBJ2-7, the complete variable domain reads GAGVSQSPSNKVTEKGKDVELRCDPISGHTALYWYRQSLGQGLEFLIYFQGNSAPDKSGLPSDRFSAERTGGSVSTLTIQRTQQEDSAVYLCASSLVGGKSSYEQYFGPGTRLTVT.

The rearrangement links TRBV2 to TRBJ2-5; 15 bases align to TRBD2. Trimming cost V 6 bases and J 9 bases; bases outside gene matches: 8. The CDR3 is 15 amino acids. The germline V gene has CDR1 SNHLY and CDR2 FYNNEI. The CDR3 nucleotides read TGTGCCAGCAGGGTGGGGACTAGCGGGAGGCGGTCCCAGTACTTC. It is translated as CASRVGTSGRRSQYF.

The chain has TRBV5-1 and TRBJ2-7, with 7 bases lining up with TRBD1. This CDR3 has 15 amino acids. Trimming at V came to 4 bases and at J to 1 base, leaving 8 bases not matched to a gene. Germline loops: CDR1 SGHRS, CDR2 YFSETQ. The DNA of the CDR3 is TGCGCCAGCAGCCCTGGGACAGTTCCTTCCTACGAGCAGTACTTC. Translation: CASSPGTVPSYEQYF.

CDR3 loop: CAWSVIRQNIQYF. CDR3 in DNA: TGTGCCTGGAGTGTAATCCGGCAAAACATTCAGTACTTC. V is TRBV30 and J is TRBJ2-4, with no clear D. The CDR3 contains 13 residues. Germline CDR1 reads GTSNPN; CDR2 reads SVGIG (reference sequence). Trimming cost V 0 bases and J 5 bases, with 8 bases left between them.

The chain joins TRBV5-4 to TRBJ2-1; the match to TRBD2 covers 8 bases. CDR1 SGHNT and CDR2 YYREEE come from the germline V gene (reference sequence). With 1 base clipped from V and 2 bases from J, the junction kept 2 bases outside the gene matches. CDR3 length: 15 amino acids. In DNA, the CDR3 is TGTGCCAGCAGCTTGAATAGCGGGACCTACAATGAGCAGTTCTTC. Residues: CASSLNSGTYNEQFF.

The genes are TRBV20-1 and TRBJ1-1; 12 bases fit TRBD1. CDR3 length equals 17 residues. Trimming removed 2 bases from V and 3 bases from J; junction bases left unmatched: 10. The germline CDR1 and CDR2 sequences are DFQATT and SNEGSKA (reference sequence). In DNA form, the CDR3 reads TGCAGTGCTAGACCCGGGGACAGGGGGCGAACAGACACTGAAGCTTTCTTT. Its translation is CSARPGDRGRTDTEAFF.

This chain's CDR3 is CASSFAGSSGNTIYF. The CDR3 DNA follows: TGTGCCAGCAGTTTCGCCGGGAGCTCTGGAAACACCATATATTTT. This sequence joins TRBV12-3 or TRBV12-4 and TRBJ1-3; D not resolved. With 3 bases removed from V and 0 bases from J, the gap between germline ends came to 9 bases. This CDR3 comprises 15 residues.

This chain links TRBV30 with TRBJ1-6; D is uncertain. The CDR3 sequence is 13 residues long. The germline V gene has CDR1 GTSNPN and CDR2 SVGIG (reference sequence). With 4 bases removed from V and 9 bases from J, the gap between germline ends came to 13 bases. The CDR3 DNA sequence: TGTGCCTGGATGGGCCAGAGCCTTTCACCCCTCCACTTT. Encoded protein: CAWMGQSLSPLHF.

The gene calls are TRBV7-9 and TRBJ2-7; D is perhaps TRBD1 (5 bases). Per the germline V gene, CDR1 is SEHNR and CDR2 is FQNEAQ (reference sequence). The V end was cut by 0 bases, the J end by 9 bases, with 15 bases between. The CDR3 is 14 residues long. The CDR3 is CASSLAGLGPRQYF. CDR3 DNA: TGTGCCAGCAGCTTAGCGGGGTTGGGGCCTCGGCAGTACTTC.

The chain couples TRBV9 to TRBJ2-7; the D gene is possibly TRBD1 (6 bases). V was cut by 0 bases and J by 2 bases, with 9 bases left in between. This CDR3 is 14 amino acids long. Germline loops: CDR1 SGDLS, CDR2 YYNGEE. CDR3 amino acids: CASSVVPGAYEQYF. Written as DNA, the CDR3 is TGTGCCAGCAGCGTAGTCCCAGGGGCCTACGAGCAGTACTTC.

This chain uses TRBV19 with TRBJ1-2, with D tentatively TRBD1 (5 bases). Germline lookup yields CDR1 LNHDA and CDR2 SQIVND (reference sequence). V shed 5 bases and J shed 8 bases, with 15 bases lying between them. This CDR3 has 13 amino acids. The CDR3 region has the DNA TGTGCCAGTAGTTTCCGGGGGACGGAAGGCTACACCTTC. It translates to CASSFRGTEGYTF. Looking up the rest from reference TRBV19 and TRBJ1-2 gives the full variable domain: DGGITQSPKYLFRKEGQNVTLSCEQNLNHDAMYWYRQDPGQGLRLIYYSQIVNDFQKGDIAEGYSVSREKKESFPLTVTSAQKNPTAFYLCASSFRGTEGYTFGSGTRLTVV.

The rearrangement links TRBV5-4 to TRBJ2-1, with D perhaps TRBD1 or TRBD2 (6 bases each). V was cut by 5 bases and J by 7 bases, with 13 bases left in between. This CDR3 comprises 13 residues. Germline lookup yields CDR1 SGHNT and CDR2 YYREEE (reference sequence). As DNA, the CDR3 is TGTGCCAGCAGATACGGGGGCTTAAATGAGCAGTTCTTC. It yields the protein CASRYGGLNEQFF.

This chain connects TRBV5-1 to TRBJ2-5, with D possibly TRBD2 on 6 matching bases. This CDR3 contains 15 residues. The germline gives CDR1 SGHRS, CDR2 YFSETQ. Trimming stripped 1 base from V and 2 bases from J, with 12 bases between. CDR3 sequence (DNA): TGCGCCAGCAGCTTGTCCGCGGGACCACAAGAGACCCAGTACTTC. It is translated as CASSLSAGPQETQYF.

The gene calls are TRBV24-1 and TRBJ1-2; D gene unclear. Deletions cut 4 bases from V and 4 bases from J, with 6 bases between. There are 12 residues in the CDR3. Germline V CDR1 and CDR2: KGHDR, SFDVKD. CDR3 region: CATSEMGYGYTF. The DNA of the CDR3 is TGTGCCACCAGTGAGATGGGCTATGGCTACACCTTC.

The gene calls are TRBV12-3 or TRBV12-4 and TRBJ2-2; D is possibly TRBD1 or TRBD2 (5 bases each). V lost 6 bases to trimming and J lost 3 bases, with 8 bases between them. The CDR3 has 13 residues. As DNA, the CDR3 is TGTGCCAGCAGAAGAGGGGACACCGGGGAGCTGTTTTTT. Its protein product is CASRRGDTGELFF.

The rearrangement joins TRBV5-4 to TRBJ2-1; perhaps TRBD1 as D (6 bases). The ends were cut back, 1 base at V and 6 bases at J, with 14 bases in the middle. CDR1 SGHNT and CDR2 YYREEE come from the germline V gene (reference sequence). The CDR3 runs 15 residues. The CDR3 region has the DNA TGTGCCAGCAGCTTGCAGGTCCAGGGGTCCAATGAGCAGTTCTTC. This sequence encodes CASSLQVQGSNEQFF.